This T cell receptor (beta chain) comes out of a study of blood T cell repertoires in COVID-19. Looking at the study overall: Researchers got acute and convalescent COVID-19 samples from the United States, Italy and Spain. PBMCs, B-cell-depleted T cells, or T cells provided the cDNA or gDNA that made up the material.

Authors' analysis steps: From reference gene primer amplification, estimates of nucleated cell counts were derived. Only in-frame clones appear in the TCRdb table, and some are missing; sequencing was by immunoSEQ multiplex PCR. The V and J calls and clone size were taken over from that table, and D and trimming were inferred from the DNA. The sample comprises around 100,000 clones, about 80% of which are singletons, and over 10% rests with the top ten. This CDR3 is 16 amino acids long. CDR1 LNHDA and CDR2 SQIVND come from the germline V gene (reference sequence). Trimming removed 4 bases from V and 7 bases from J; junction bases left unmatched: 6.

The sample taken for sequencing was peripheral blood. The rearrangement joins TRBV19 to TRBJ2-1, with TRBD2 matching over 14 bases. This clonotype was obtained from a woman in her 70s with acute or convalescent COVID-19. The CDR3 DNA reads TGTGCCAGTAGTACCACGACTAGCGGGGGGGGGAATGAGCAGTTCTTC. Amino acid sequence: CASSTTTSGGGNEQFF.